A selection of T cell receptor beta chains follows, all from one sample in a study of CD8 T cells in ankylosing spondylitis. TCRdb passed the 5' RACE reads through MiXCR, listing each CDR3 protein once. The repertoire holds some 87,000 distinct CDR3 sequences, with more than 25% as singletons. Sequenced: blood, either unsorted or a sorted T cell fraction (not recorded which). The receptor set was obtained from a male donor with ankylosing spondylitis or in good health (not recorded which). Each CDR3 is given with its conserved first and last residue. Each record gives: clone size, CDR3 length, J gene, D gene, V gene, CDR3 protein, CDR3 DNA. The D gene is left open where the match is weak. Some rows mark clone size as missing; the rest say once, few, many or name a class of expanded clone.

clone size: few; CDR3 length: 15; J gene: TRBJ2-1; D gene: TRBD2; V gene: TRBV9; CDR3 protein: CASSAGLAQYNEQFF; CDR3 DNA: TGTGCCAGCAGCGCAGGACTAGCGCAATACAATGAGCAGTTCTTC
clone size: NA; CDR3 length: 14; J gene: TRBJ2-2; D gene: NA; V gene: TRBV5-1; CDR3 protein: CASSSGGPTGELFF; CDR3 DNA: TGCGCCAGCAGCTCCGGAGGTCCGACCGGGGAGCTGTTTTTT
clone size: NA; CDR3 length: 15; J gene: TRBJ1-5; D gene: NA; V gene: TRBV19; CDR3 protein: CASSIALGTGWPQHF; CDR3 DNA: TGTGCCAGTAGTATCGCTCTTGGGACCGGGTGGCCCCAGCATTTT
clone size: few; CDR3 length: 13; J gene: TRBJ1-1; D gene: NA; V gene: TRBV7-9; CDR3 protein: CASSFRGGTEAFF; CDR3 DNA: TGTGCCAGCAGCTTCCGAGGGGGCACTGAAGCTTTCTTT
clone size: many; CDR3 length: 15; J gene: TRBJ2-3; D gene: NA; V gene: TRBV5-1; CDR3 protein: CASMIEGRGTDTQYF; CDR3 DNA: TGCGCCAGCATGATCGAGGGGCGGGGAACAGATACGCAGTATTTT
clone size: NA; CDR3 length: 11; J gene: TRBJ2-7; D gene: NA; V gene: TRBV2; CDR3 protein: CAVGEPYEQYF; CDR3 DNA: TGTGCCGTCGGGGAGCCCTACGAGCAGTACTTC
clone size: few; CDR3 length: 16; J gene: TRBJ1-3; D gene: NA; V gene: TRBV5-1; CDR3 protein: CASSLVTGTSGNTIYF; CDR3 DNA: TGCGCCAGCAGCTTGGTCACAGGGACGTCTGGAAACACCATATATTTT
clone size: NA; CDR3 length: 15; J gene: TRBJ1-5; D gene: TRBD1; V gene: TRBV6-5; CDR3 protein: CASSPRQGNNQPQHF; CDR3 DNA: TGTGCCAGCAGTCCTCGACAGGGCAACAATCAGCCCCAGCATTTT
clone size: NA; CDR3 length: 11; J gene: TRBJ2-1; D gene: NA; V gene: TRBV20-1; CDR3 protein: CSAPRWNKQFF; CDR3 DNA: TGCAGTGCCCCCAGGTGGAATAAGCAGTTCTTC
clone size: NA; CDR3 length: 15; J gene: TRBJ1-1; D gene: NA; V gene: TRBV2; CDR3 protein: CARTKLGVGNTEAFF; CDR3 DNA: TGTGCCAGGACGAAGCTAGGGGTCGGGAACACTGAAGCTTTCTTT
clone size: NA; CDR3 length: 13; J gene: TRBJ2-3; D gene: NA; V gene: TRBV7-3; CDR3 protein: CASSLVHTDTQYF; CDR3 DNA: TGTGCCAGCAGCTTAGTCCACACAGATACGCAGTATTTT
clone size: many; CDR3 length: 18; J gene: TRBJ2-3; D gene: TRBD1; V gene: TRBV6-1; CDR3 protein: CASSEDVFIDRVSDTQYF; CDR3 DNA: TGTGCCAGCAGTGAAGACGTGTTCATCGACAGGGTTTCAGATACGCAGTATTTT
clone size: NA; CDR3 length: 13; J gene: TRBJ1-2; D gene: NA; V gene: TRBV7-9; CDR3 protein: CASSLESFHGYTF; CDR3 DNA: TGTGCCAGCAGCTTAGAAAGCTTTCATGGCTACACCTTC
clone size: few; CDR3 length: 12; J gene: TRBJ2-7; D gene: NA; V gene: TRBV7-9; CDR3 protein: CATGGNSYEQYF; CDR3 DNA: TGTGCCACCGGGGGTAACTCCTACGAGCAGTACTTC
clone size: NA; CDR3 length: 13; J gene: TRBJ2-5; D gene: NA; V gene: TRBV28; CDR3 protein: CASRPPGRETQYF; CDR3 DNA: TGTGCCAGCAGGCCGCCGGGGAGGGAGACCCAGTACTTC
clone size: many; CDR3 length: 15; J gene: TRBJ2-1; D gene: TRBD1; V gene: TRBV7-3; CDR3 protein: CASRRTGGNHNEQFF; CDR3 DNA: TGTGCCAGCAGGAGGACAGGGGGGAATCACAATGAGCAGTTCTTC
clone size: NA; CDR3 length: 14; J gene: TRBJ1-5; D gene: TRBD1; V gene: TRBV6-1; CDR3 protein: CASSGQDSNQPQHF; CDR3 DNA: TGTGCCAGCAGCGGACAGGATAGCAATCAGCCCCAGCATTTT
clone size: NA; CDR3 length: 12; J gene: TRBJ2-7; D gene: NA; V gene: TRBV20-1; CDR3 protein: CSAGMGLNEQYF; CDR3 DNA: TGCAGTGCTGGCATGGGGCTCAACGAGCAGTACTTC
clone size: few; CDR3 length: 16; J gene: TRBJ2-7; D gene: NA; V gene: TRBV20-1; CDR3 protein: CSARDRVREVSYEQYF; CDR3 DNA: TGCAGTGCTAGAGATCGCGTGAGGGAGGTATCCTACGAGCAGTACTTC
clone size: few; CDR3 length: 12; J gene: TRBJ2-1; D gene: NA; V gene: TRBV6-5; CDR3 protein: CASSSPRARQFF; CDR3 DNA: TGTGCCAGCAGTAGTCCCCGGGCGCGGCAGTTCTTC
clone size: NA; CDR3 length: 16; J gene: TRBJ2-3; D gene: TRBD2; V gene: TRBV7-9; CDR3 protein: CASSGLAGGPPDTQYF; CDR3 DNA: TGTGCCAGCAGCGGACTAGCGGGAGGGCCCCCAGATACGCAGTATTTT
clone size: few; CDR3 length: 12; J gene: TRBJ2-5; D gene: TRBD2; V gene: TRBV20-1; CDR3 protein: CSARLAEETQYF; CDR3 DNA: TGCAGTGCGCGACTAGCAGAGGAGACCCAGTACTTC
clone size: few; CDR3 length: 17; J gene: TRBJ2-2; D gene: TRBD2; V gene: TRBV7-2; CDR3 protein: CASSLVFSGANTGELFF; CDR3 DNA: TGTGCCAGCAGCTTAGTTTTTAGCGGGGCGAACACCGGGGAGCTGTTTTTT
clone size: NA; CDR3 length: 17; J gene: TRBJ2-3; D gene: TRBD2; V gene: TRBV15; CDR3 protein: CATSSGVGGRIEYTQYF; CDR3 DNA: TGTGCCACCAGCAGTGGGGTTGGCGGGAGGATTGAGTATACGCAGTATTTT
clone size: NA; CDR3 length: 20; J gene: TRBJ1-2; D gene: NA; V gene: TRBV11-1; CDR3 protein: CASSLASGSGGRGSSSGYTF; CDR3 DNA: TGTGCCAGCAGCTTAGCCTCCGGGTCGGGGGGTAGAGGTTCGTCGTCTGGCTACACCTTC
clone size: few; CDR3 length: 14; J gene: TRBJ2-5; D gene: TRBD2; V gene: TRBV20-1; CDR3 protein: CSATLAGGPGTQYF; CDR3 DNA: TGCAGTGCGACACTAGCGGGAGGGCCCGGGACCCAGTACTTC
clone size: NA; CDR3 length: 14; J gene: TRBJ2-1; D gene: NA; V gene: TRBV5-1; CDR3 protein: CASRSGFSYNEQFF; CDR3 DNA: TGCGCCAGCAGAAGCGGGTTCTCCTACAATGAGCAGTTCTTC
clone size: NA; CDR3 length: 15; J gene: TRBJ2-7; D gene: NA; V gene: TRBV11-1; CDR3 protein: CASSLDGTPNYEQYF; CDR3 DNA: TGTGCCAGCAGCTTAGACGGGACACCGAACTACGAGCAGTACTTC
clone size: few; CDR3 length: 13; J gene: TRBJ1-6; D gene: NA; V gene: TRBV20-1; CDR3 protein: CSAAGSRVSPLHF; CDR3 DNA: TGCAGTGCTGCTGGTAGTAGGGTTTCACCCCTCCACTTT
clone size: few; CDR3 length: 14; J gene: TRBJ1-1; D gene: NA; V gene: TRBV3-1; CDR3 protein: CASSQDHRNTEAFF; CDR3 DNA: TGTGCCAGCAGCCAAGATCATCGCAACACTGAAGCTTTCTTT
clone size: few; CDR3 length: 13; J gene: TRBJ1-6; D gene: NA; V gene: TRBV9; CDR3 protein: CASSAVGNSPLHF; CDR3 DNA: TGTGCCAGCAGCGCCGTCGGGAATTCACCCCTCCACTTT
clone size: few; CDR3 length: 15; J gene: TRBJ2-1; D gene: TRBD2; V gene: TRBV12-3/TRBV12-4; CDR3 protein: CASSFSGSNQDEQFF; CDR3 DNA: TGTGCCAGCAGTTTTAGCGGGAGTAATCAAGATGAGCAGTTCTTC
clone size: NA; CDR3 length: 13; J gene: TRBJ2-5; D gene: NA; V gene: TRBV12-3/TRBV12-4; CDR3 protein: CASSFGTPETQYF; CDR3 DNA: TGTGCCAGCAGTTTTGGGACACCGGAGACCCAGTACTTC
clone size: NA; CDR3 length: 17; J gene: TRBJ1-2; D gene: TRBD1; V gene: TRBV5-5; CDR3 protein: CASSLEGIQGGVRGYTF; CDR3 DNA: TGTGCCAGCAGCTTGGAGGGGATACAGGGGGGGGTTCGCGGCTACACCTTC
clone size: many; CDR3 length: 12; J gene: TRBJ2-7; D gene: NA; V gene: TRBV20-1; CDR3 protein: CSARDLTYEQYF; CDR3 DNA: TGCAGTGCTAGAGATCTAACCTACGAGCAGTACTTC
clone size: NA; CDR3 length: 19; J gene: TRBJ2-3; D gene: TRBD1; V gene: TRBV20-1; CDR3 protein: CSARGRWTGHPASTDTQYF; CDR3 DNA: TGCAGTGCTAGAGGTCGTTGGACAGGTCATCCGGCGAGCACAGATACGCAGTATTTT
clone size: NA; CDR3 length: 18; J gene: TRBJ2-3; D gene: TRBD2; V gene: TRBV7-3; CDR3 protein: CASSLGLAGGPGTDTQYF; CDR3 DNA: TGTGCCAGCAGCTTGGGTCTAGCGGGAGGGCCTGGCACAGATACGCAGTATTTT
clone size: NA; CDR3 length: 15; J gene: TRBJ2-2; D gene: NA; V gene: TRBV5-6; CDR3 protein: CASSSLILNTGELFF; CDR3 DNA: TGTGCCAGCAGTTCTCTAATACTCAACACCGGGGAGCTGTTTTTT
clone size: few; CDR3 length: 18; J gene: TRBJ1-4; D gene: TRBD1; V gene: TRBV28; CDR3 protein: CASSLPGQGVGVYEKLFF; CDR3 DNA: TGTGCCAGCAGCCTACCGGGACAGGGAGTCGGAGTGTATGAAAAACTGTTTTTT
clone size: few; CDR3 length: 12; J gene: TRBJ2-1; D gene: NA; V gene: TRBV18; CDR3 protein: CASSTGHNEQFF; CDR3 DNA: TGTGCCAGCTCAACTGGGCACAATGAGCAGTTCTTC
clone size: many; CDR3 length: 13; J gene: TRBJ2-5; D gene: TRBD2; V gene: TRBV12-3/TRBV12-4; CDR3 protein: CASSESGTATQYF; CDR3 DNA: TGTGCCAGCTCGGAGAGCGGGACGGCGACCCAGTACTTC
clone size: few; CDR3 length: 15; J gene: TRBJ2-1; D gene: TRBD1; V gene: TRBV5-1; CDR3 protein: CASRSGQGDYNEQFF; CDR3 DNA: TGCGCCAGCAGATCCGGACAGGGGGACTACAATGAGCAGTTCTTC
clone size: NA; CDR3 length: 17; J gene: TRBJ2-1; D gene: TRBD2; V gene: TRBV5-1; CDR3 protein: CASSLEGLAGGYNEQFF; CDR3 DNA: TGCGCCAGCAGCTTGGAGGGACTAGCGGGGGGATACAATGAGCAGTTCTTC
clone size: NA; CDR3 length: 14; J gene: TRBJ2-1; D gene: NA; V gene: TRBV27; CDR3 protein: CASSSRTTYNEQFF; CDR3 DNA: TGTGCCAGCAGTTCCCGGACAACCTACAATGAGCAGTTCTTC
clone size: few; CDR3 length: 12; J gene: TRBJ1-1; D gene: NA; V gene: TRBV20-1; CDR3 protein: CSGRLWSTEAFF; CDR3 DNA: TGCAGTGGTCGGCTTTGGAGCACTGAAGCTTTCTTT
clone size: NA; CDR3 length: 16; J gene: TRBJ2-5; D gene: TRBD2; V gene: TRBV20-1; CDR3 protein: CSARGHLADLGETQYF; CDR3 DNA: TGCAGTGCTAGGGGTCACCTAGCGGACCTGGGGGAGACCCAGTACTTC
clone size: few; CDR3 length: 15; J gene: TRBJ1-2; D gene: TRBD1; V gene: TRBV7-2; CDR3 protein: CASSVTGQGSYGYTF; CDR3 DNA: TGTGCCAGCAGCGTAACGGGACAGGGGAGCTATGGCTACACCTTC
clone size: few; CDR3 length: 14; J gene: TRBJ1-4; D gene: NA; V gene: TRBV7-2; CDR3 protein: CASSERRGWEKLFF; CDR3 DNA: TGTGCCAGCAGCGAGAGGAGGGGATGGGAAAAACTGTTTTTT
clone size: many; CDR3 length: 13; J gene: TRBJ1-2; D gene: NA; V gene: TRBV29-1; CDR3 protein: CSGGPTGENGYTF; CDR3 DNA: TGCAGCGGCGGACCGACAGGCGAAAATGGCTACACCTTC
clone size: NA; CDR3 length: 16; J gene: TRBJ2-7; D gene: NA; V gene: TRBV5-1; CDR3 protein: CASSLGLDRSSYEQYF; CDR3 DNA: TGCGCCAGCAGCTTGGGACTCGACAGGAGCTCCTACGAGCAGTACTTC
clone size: NA; CDR3 length: 14; J gene: TRBJ1-6; D gene: NA; V gene: TRBV27; CDR3 protein: CASSRGQINSPLHF; CDR3 DNA: TGTGCCAGCAGTCGCGGACAGATTAATTCACCCCTCCACTTT
clone size: many; CDR3 length: 13; J gene: TRBJ2-5; D gene: NA; V gene: TRBV7-9; CDR3 protein: CASSFDGEETQYF; CDR3 DNA: TGTGCCAGCAGCTTCGATGGGGAGGAGACCCAGTACTTC
clone size: NA; CDR3 length: 17; J gene: TRBJ1-1; D gene: TRBD1; V gene: TRBV7-8; CDR3 protein: CASSRTGTEKMNTEAFF; CDR3 DNA: TGTGCCAGCTCCCGCACCGGGACAGAGAAAATGAACACTGAAGCTTTCTTT
clone size: NA; CDR3 length: 13; J gene: TRBJ2-7; D gene: TRBD2; V gene: TRBV20-1; CDR3 protein: CSAPLAGAYEQYF; CDR3 DNA: TGCAGTGCCCCCCTAGCGGGGGCCTACGAGCAGTACTTC
clone size: NA; CDR3 length: 12; J gene: TRBJ1-1; D gene: TRBD1; V gene: TRBV5-1; CDR3 protein: CASSFGQGEAFF; CDR3 DNA: TGCGCCAGCAGCTTCGGACAGGGAGAAGCTTTCTTT
clone size: NA; CDR3 length: 17; J gene: TRBJ1-5; D gene: NA; V gene: TRBV28; CDR3 protein: CASSLLLPFGSNQPQHF; CDR3 DNA: TGTGCCAGCAGTTTATTGCTACCTTTCGGAAGCAATCAGCCCCAGCATTTT
clone size: many; CDR3 length: 14; J gene: TRBJ2-3; D gene: NA; V gene: TRBV12-3/TRBV12-4; CDR3 protein: CASSREQNTDTQYF; CDR3 DNA: TGTGCCAGCAGTCGGGAGCAAAACACAGATACGCAGTATTTT
clone size: few; CDR3 length: 13; J gene: TRBJ2-5; D gene: TRBD1; V gene: TRBV29-1; CDR3 protein: CSADRAAQETQYF; CDR3 DNA: TGCAGCGCGGACAGGGCGGCACAAGAGACCCAGTACTTC